The clone carrying this T cell receptor beta chain was seen only a few times. This sample was taken from a study of T cells in Graves' hyperthyroidism and ophthalmopathy. The overall study: Before treatment of any kind, peripheral blood was taken at initial diagnosis.

Amplification of TCR beta CDR3 regions was performed using RNA transcripts as template. The HTBI primer set was used in a first-round RT-PCR of the TCR CDR3. TCRdb ran MiXCR on the multiplex PCR reads and lists one entry per CDR3 protein. The sample lists roughly 700,000 distinct CDR3 sequences, about 15% occurring once. It was 8 to 10 ml of fresh peripheral blood that supplied the PBMCs. This CDR3 is built from 13 residues. Trimming shortened V by 5 bases and J by 5 bases, and 12 bases separated the two germline ends. Germline V gene data show CDR1 as SGHVS and CDR2 as FQNEAQ. The V call is TRBV7-8, the J call TRBJ1-2; TRBD1 might be the D (5 bases). This receptor was taken from a woman in her late teens or twenties with Graves' hyperthyroidism. The source material was blood. CDR3 protein: CASSVGQAYGYTF. CDR3 DNA sequence: TGTGCCAGCAGCGTAGGACAAGCGTATGGCTACACCTTC.